Sequencing of this T cell receptor beta chain was carried out in a study of blood T cell repertoires in COVID-19. Method: immunoSEQ multiplex PCR; TCRdb's copy keeps in-frame clones and lacks some. The table shows some 70,000 clones, with over 60% occurring only once. Germline V gives CDR1 SGHRS, CDR2 YFSETQ. The V gene end was trimmed by 6 bases and the J gene end by 4 bases; junction bases not matched to a gene: 6. This CDR3 is 15 amino acids long. This chain links TRBV5-1 with TRBJ2-2; 10 bases match TRBD2. This clonotype was obtained from a man aged 55 to 69 with COVID-19, enrolled during active disease. Sequencing input: peripheral blood. The CDR3 spells CASKAGTSVTGELFF. DNA for the CDR3: TGCGCCAGCAAAGCCGGGACTAGCGTCACCGGGGAGCTGTTTTTT.